What follows describes a single T cell receptor (beta chain). As yet, its antigen is unknown. The sample carries other DNA sequences with the same CDR3. This specimen belongs to a study of cytomegalovirus exposure and HLA in healthy donors. Notes on the study in general: In a later analysis, across HLA loci, associated TCR counts were highest for DRB1, lowest for HLA-C. Productive rates of about 90% or about 30% were seen for most TCR beta V segments in an earlier analysis. The study reported that TCR beta sequences accurately predicted HLA-A and HLA-B alleles in most subjects.

Vbeta (60) and Jbeta (13) primers were used in the PCR. Only in-frame clones appear in the TCRdb table, and some are missing; sequencing was by immunoSEQ multiplex PCR. Seen here are 150,000 to 200,000 clones, 75% to 90% observed once, and the top ten hold roughly 6%. Looked up from germline, CDR1 is SQVTM and CDR2 is ANQGSEA. The CDR3 is 14 residues long. V was trimmed by 3 bases and J by 0 bases, leaving 9 bases between them. Each donor was nominally healthy when sampled (though unrecorded immune exposures were likely). The origin of this receptor is a woman aged 45-60 years in good health and CMV-seropositive. Material: PBMCs. The gene calls are TRBV29-1 and TRBJ2-1; a possible D gene is TRBD2 (6 bases). CDR3 loop: CSVDRGASYNEQFF. The CDR3 DNA reads as TGCAGCGTTGATCGCGGGGCCTCCTACAATGAGCAGTTCTTC.